A selection of T cell receptor beta chains follows, all from one sample in a study of CD8 T cells in ankylosing spondylitis. Using its own MiXCR run on the 5' RACE reads, TCRdb lists one record per CDR3 protein. The sample holds 750,000 to 850,000 distinct CDR3 sequences, about 12% seen once. Sequencing input: blood, either unsorted or a sorted T cell fraction (not recorded which). The source of these receptors is a male donor with ankylosing spondylitis. CDR3s include the opening cysteine and the closing phenylalanine or tryptophan. D genes are given only for firm matches. For some rows the clone size is stated as once, few or many, or as a class when expanded; others skip it.

D gene	V gene	J gene	clone size	CDR3 protein	CDR3 DNA
NA	TRBV7-9	TRBJ1-6	NA	CASSLAIGGPNNSPLHF	TGTGCCAGCAGCTTAGCGATAGGAGGGCCGAATAATTCACCCCTCCACTTT
NA	TRBV7-2	TRBJ2-1	few	CASTASPSAYNEQFF	TGTGCCAGCACCGCTTCCCCTAGCGCCTACAATGAGCAGTTCTTC
TRBD1	TRBV5-1	TRBJ2-7	NA	CASSSTLGRGRYEQYF	TGCGCCAGCAGCTCCACCCTGGGCAGGGGGCGATACGAGCAGTACTTC
TRBD1	TRBV4-3	TRBJ2-5	NA	CASSQGTGGEETQYF	TGCGCCAGCAGCCAAGGGACAGGGGGTGAAGAGACCCAGTACTTC
NA	TRBV6-5	TRBJ1-1	few	CASSYSARRNTEAFF	TGTGCCAGCAGTTACTCGGCCAGACGGAACACTGAAGCTTTCTTT
NA	TRBV13	TRBJ1-1	many	CASSFIQENTEAFF	TGTGCCAGCAGCTTTATACAGGAAAACACTGAAGCTTTCTTT
TRBD2	TRBV29-1	TRBJ2-5	NA	CRVYTHLAGVRGKTQYF	TGCAGAGTTTATACCCACCTAGCGGGAGTAAGGGGAAAGACCCAGTACTTC
NA	TRBV2	TRBJ2-2	NA	CASNPSVGGELFF	TGTGCCAGTAACCCCAGCGTAGGGGGGGAGCTGTTTTTT
TRBD1	TRBV10-1	TRBJ2-5	few	CASSGQGSETQYF	TGCGCCAGCAGTGGACAGGGGAGCGAGACCCAGTACTTC
NA	TRBV7-2	TRBJ2-1	many	CASSPGPLMEQFF	TGTGCCAGCAGCCCTGGCCCTCTAATGGAGCAGTTCTTC
NA	TRBV5-1	TRBJ1-2	many	CASSLGWEGYTF	TGCGCCAGCAGCTTGGGCTGGGAGGGCTACACCTTC